A selection of T cell receptor beta chains follows, all from one sample in a study of T cell responses to AZD1222 COVID-19 vaccine. Some clones are missing from TCRdb's copy, which holds only in-frame ones; the method was immunoSEQ multiplex PCR. The sample has roughly 100,000 clones; over 80% are singletons. The sample here was peripheral blood, taken on day 0 of AZD1222 vaccination. These receptors were taken from an adult in good health. The CDR3 runs from the conserved cysteine through the conserved F or W. A D gene is named only where the DNA matches it firmly. Only part of the rows carry a size: once, few, many, or a class if the clone is expanded.

cdr3_nt	cdr3_aa	cdr3_length	d_call	j_call	v_call	clone_size
TGTGCCAGCAGTTACTCAGCGTTGGGGGACACTGAAGCTTTCTTT	CASSYSALGDTEAFF	15	NA	TRBJ1-1	TRBV6-5	NA
TGTGCCAGCAGTTATGGAACCAACTATGGCTACACCTTC	CASSYGTNYGYTF	13	NA	TRBJ1-2	TRBV6-5	NA
TGCGCCAGCAGCTTGGGAGACGGGGAGCTGTTTTTT	CASSLGDGELFF	12	NA	TRBJ2-2	TRBV5-1	once
TGTGCCAGCAGTAAAACGGGACAGGGATTTAGGGGCTACACCTTC	CASSKTGQGFRGYTF	15	TRBD1	TRBJ1-2	TRBV25-1	NA
TGTGCCAGCAGCTCTGGGGCCAACGTCCTGACTTTC	CASSSGANVLTF	12	NA	TRBJ2-6	TRBV7-3	NA
TGTGCCAGCAGAGCACTACAGGGGGACAGTCAGCCCCAGCATTTT	CASRALQGDSQPQHF	15	TRBD1	TRBJ1-5	TRBV6-5	NA
TGTGCCACCAGTGATCGAACCGGGGTCTACAATGAGCAGTTCTTC	CATSDRTGVYNEQFF	15	NA	TRBJ2-1	TRBV24-1	NA
TGTGCCATCAGTGAGGGGACAGGGTTCACCGGGGAGCTGTTTTTT	CAISEGTGFTGELFF	15	TRBD1	TRBJ2-2	TRBV10-3	NA
TGTGCCAGCAGATCCGGGACGGGAAATGAAAAACTGTTTTTT	CASRSGTGNEKLFF	14	NA	TRBJ1-4	TRBV7-9	NA
TGTGCCACCCGGGGGGACTGGACTGAAGCTTTCTTT	CATRGDWTEAFF	12	NA	TRBJ1-1	TRBV2	NA
TGTGCCAGCACTCCGGGACAGGGTTACGAAAAACTGTTTTTT	CASTPGQGYEKLFF	14	TRBD1	TRBJ1-4	TRBV7-8	NA
TGTGCCAGCAGTCGAAGGGACGATGGGACTGAAGCTTTCTTT	CASSRRDDGTEAFF	14	NA	TRBJ1-1	TRBV6-5	NA
TGTGCCAGCAGCTTGAACCTCGGGACAGGGAGTTACAATGAGCAGTTCTTC	CASSLNLGTGSYNEQFF	17	TRBD1	TRBJ2-1	TRBV5-4	NA
TGTGCCAGCAGCGTGGAGAACTATGGCTACACCTTC	CASSVENYGYTF	12	NA	TRBJ1-2	TRBV6-5	NA
TGTGCCAGCAGCTGGGGGGAAGCAGATACGCAGTATTTT	CASSWGEADTQYF	13	NA	TRBJ2-3	TRBV7-2	NA
TGTGCCAGTAGTAGCTACTACGAGCAGTACTTC	CASSSYYEQYF	11	NA	TRBJ2-7	TRBV19	NA
TGTGCCAGCAGTTACTCGTCCGGGACAGGGAAAGAGACCCAGTACTTC	CASSYSSGTGKETQYF	16	TRBD1	TRBJ2-5	TRBV6-5	NA
TGTGCCAGCAGCCAAGAAACAGGGTCGTACGGCTACACCTTC	CASSQETGSYGYTF	14	NA	TRBJ1-2	TRBV4-2	once
TGCGCCAGCAGCTTGGGCGGGGAATGGGACACTGAAGCTTTCTTT	CASSLGGEWDTEAFF	15	NA	TRBJ1-1	TRBV5-1	once
TGTGCCAGCAACGCACAGGGATACACCGGGGAGCTGTTTTTT	CASNAQGYTGELFF	14	NA	TRBJ2-2	TRBV28	NA
TGTGCCAGCAGACCCGGACTTTACGAGCAGTACTTC	CASRPGLYEQYF	12	NA	TRBJ2-7	TRBV6-5	NA
TGTGCCAGCAGTTGGGGAGGCAATCAGCCCCAGCATTTT	CASSWGGNQPQHF	13	NA	TRBJ1-5	TRBV6-2/TRBV6-3	NA
TGTGCCAGCATGGGGGCTAGCGGCAGCACAGATACGCAGTATTTT	CASMGASGSTDTQYF	15	NA	TRBJ2-3	TRBV28	NA
TGTGCCAGCTCACCCGGGACAGGGGGCACTGAAGCTTTCTTT	CASSPGTGGTEAFF	14	TRBD1	TRBJ1-1	TRBV18	NA
TGCGCCAGCAGGGAAGCGGGACCGAATTCACCCCTCCACTTT	CASREAGPNSPLHF	14	NA	TRBJ1-6	TRBV10-1	NA
TGCAGTGCCATGGACGGTGAAAAACTGTTTTTT	CSAMDGEKLFF	11	NA	TRBJ1-4	TRBV20-1	NA
TGTGCCATCAGTGGCTCTGAGGGACAGGGTTACTATGGCTACACCTTC	CAISGSEGQGYYGYTF	16	TRBD1	TRBJ1-2	TRBV10-3	NA
TGTGCCAGCCAGGGACAGCCGAACACTGAAGCTTTCTTT	CASQGQPNTEAFF	13	TRBD1	TRBJ1-1	TRBV7-2	NA
TGTGCCAGCAGCGAAACAGGGGAGGGGACTCACTATGGCTACACCTTC	CASSETGEGTHYGYTF	16	TRBD1	TRBJ1-2	TRBV5-6	NA
TGTGCCAGCAGTTACTCGGGACAGGGGGCAACAGATACGCAGTATTTT	CASSYSGQGATDTQYF	16	TRBD1	TRBJ2-3	TRBV6-2/TRBV6-3	NA
TGTGCCAGCAGTTCCGCAGGGGAAATATATTTT	CASSSAGEIYF	11	NA	TRBJ1-3	TRBV12-3/TRBV12-4	NA
TGTGCCAGCAGCCACGGGTCCTACGAGCAGTACTTC	CASSHGSYEQYF	12	NA	TRBJ2-7	TRBV3-1/TRBV3-2	NA
TGTGCCAGCAGAGGAGGGGCAGGGAGTGGCTACACCTTC	CASRGGAGSGYTF	13	NA	TRBJ1-2	TRBV27	NA
TGTGCCAGCAGCCTGGACAGGGGCGGCACTGAAGCTTTCTTT	CASSLDRGGTEAFF	14	TRBD1	TRBJ1-1	TRBV28	few
TGTGCCAGCAGCTCAGGGGTGCCGTCCTACGAGCAGTACTTC	CASSSGVPSYEQYF	14	NA	TRBJ2-7	TRBV7-2	NA
TGTGCCAGCACCTCAGGGACAGGGAAAATCAATGAGCAGTTCTTC	CASTSGTGKINEQFF	15	TRBD1	TRBJ2-1	TRBV28	NA
TGTGCCAGCAGCATGACCGTGACAGATACGCAGTATTTT	CASSMTVTDTQYF	13	NA	TRBJ2-3	TRBV7-2	NA
TGTGCCAGCAGCTCCTCGACAGGCGCTGAAGCTTTCTTT	CASSSSTGAEAFF	13	NA	TRBJ1-1	TRBV7-6	NA